One and the same sample provided the 11 T cell receptor beta chains below, sequenced in a study of cytomegalovirus exposure and HLA in healthy donors (dated by TCRdb to about 2017). Library creation used the immunoSEQ multiplex PCR assay. The multiplex PCR relied on a mix of 60 forward primers for TCR Vbeta segments and 13 reverse primers for TCR Jbeta segments. Drawn from immuneACCESS, this table holds only the in-frame rearrangements with V and J called that TCRdb kept. Clones are partly lost; checked studies trace under half to an unresolved V gene and leave the rest unexplained. This sample's table carries about 64,000 clones. 3.5% to 4% of the sample lies in the top ten. The sequencing sample was made of PBMCs. The receptors here all came from a woman aged 18-29 years in good health and CMV-seronegative.

This chain links TRBV30 with TRBJ1-5; tentative D call: TRBD1 (6 bases). Trimming took 7 bases from V and 5 from J, leaving 12 bases between them. The V gene's germline CDR1 is GTSNPN and CDR2 SVGIG (reference sequence). The CDR3 runs to 12 residues. The CDR3 DNA follows: TGTGCCTCCTCGGACAGTTATCAGCCCCAGCATTTT. Amino acids: CASSDSYQPQHF.

This chain joins TRBV20-1 and TRBJ2-5; 8 nucleotides align to TRBD2. The CDR3 is 11 amino acids. CDR1 and CDR2 (germline): DFQATT, SNEGSKA (reference sequence). The CDR3 reads CRAGVGETQYF. Here the CDR3 DNA reads TGCAGAGCGGGAGTCGGAGAGACCCAGTACTTC.

This chain joins TRBV6-1 and TRBJ2-3, with TRBD2 identical over 7 bases. Germline assignment: CDR1 MNHNS and CDR2 SASEGT. The CDR3 consists of 17 residues. With 3 bases clipped from V and 2 bases from J, the junction kept 11 bases outside the gene matches. CDR3 region: CASSEASGAGPTDTQYF. The CDR3 DNA reads TGTGCCAGCAGTGAGGCTAGCGGCGCGGGTCCCACAGATACGCAGTATTTT.

The chain has TRBV11-2 and TRBJ1-5; 8 bases match TRBD1. Germline lookup yields CDR1 SGHAT and CDR2 FQNNGV. This CDR3 has 17 amino acids. V was pared by 1 base and J by 6 bases, with 11 bases of the junction left unmatched. The CDR3, as DNA: TGTGCCAGCAGCTTAGGCTCGGTCAGGGGGCTAGGTCAGCCCCAGCATTTT. Protein product: CASSLGSVRGLGQPQHF.

The chain joins TRBV6-6 to TRBJ1-1; 7 bases line up with TRBD1. Per germline, CDR1 MNHNY and CDR2 SVGAGI (reference sequence). This CDR3 is built from 14 residues. With V trimmed by 6 bases and J by 3 bases, 7 bases remained unmatched. CDR3 coding DNA: TGTGCCAGCAGCCGACCGACAGGGCACACTGAAGCTTTCTTT. Protein: CASSRPTGHTEAFF.

DNA for the CDR3: TGTGCCAGCAGTTCCAACAGGGAAAGGAGTCAGCCCCAGCATTTT. Its protein is CASSSNRERSQPQHF. The chain joins TRBV6-5 to TRBJ1-5, with D tentatively TRBD1 (6 bases). Trimming cost V 4 bases and J 6 bases, with 16 bases left between them. Germline CDR1 MNHEY, CDR2 SVGAGI. The length of the CDR3 is 15 residues.

The rearrangement joins TRBV13 to TRBJ2-5; TRBD2 might be the D (6 bases). The germline V and J ends were trimmed by 0 bases and 4 bases, with 12 bases remaining between them. Germline CDR1 and CDR2: PRHDT and FYEKMQ (reference sequence). The CDR3 has 15 amino acids. The CDR3 protein is CASSLGGGSGETQYF. CDR3 DNA sequence: TGTGCCAGCAGCTTAGGCGGGGGTTCTGGAGAGACCCAGTACTTC.

V gene TRBV2 combines with J gene TRBJ2-5; D might be TRBD2 (6 bases). This CDR3 comprises 13 residues. CDR1 is SNHLY, CDR2 FYNNEI, per germline. Between the trimmed V and J ends, which lost 2 bases and 5 bases, there was a span of 9 bases. Here the CDR3 DNA reads TGTGCCAGCAGTGAAATAGGGAGGGAGACCCAGTACTTC. As protein: CASSEIGRETQYF. Based on the CDR3 plus reference TRBV2 and TRBJ2-5, the full variable domain is EPEVTQTPSHQVTQMGQEVILRCVPISNHLYFYWYRQILGQKVEFLVSFYNNEISEKSEIFDDQFSVERPDGSNFTLKIRSTKLEDSAMYFCASSEIGRETQYFGPGTRLLVL.

This rearrangement joins TRBV18 to TRBJ2-1, with 12 positions matching TRBD1. Germline values: CDR1 KGHSH, CDR2 LQKENI. The V segment lost 2 bases and the J segment 9 bases; nucleotides outside the gene matches: 5. CDR3 length equals 15 residues. The CDR3 is CASSPGTGGAFEQFF. The CDR3 DNA reads TGTGCCAGCTCACCAGGGACAGGGGGCGCCTTTGAGCAGTTCTTC.

The V call is TRBV4-1, the J call TRBJ2-1; maybe TRBD2 (5 bases). Germline V gene lookup returns CDR1 MGHRA and CDR2 YSYEKL. The CDR3 loop spans 16 amino acids. V lost 1 base and J 9 bases, leaving 19 bases between the germline ends. In nucleotides, the CDR3 is TGCGCCAGCAGCCAAGCGAATAGCAGGTCGGAGGTTGAGCAGTTCTTC. Protein: CASSQANSRSEVEQFF.

This chain joins TRBV5-1 and TRBJ2-7, with D maybe TRBD1 (6 bases). The CDR3 totals 15 residues. The V end lost 3 bases, the J end lost 2 bases, and 15 bases lay between the germline ends. The germline V gene encodes CDR1 SGHRS and CDR2 YFSETQ. CDR3 in amino acids: CASSSTTGPTYEQYF. The CDR3 coding sequence is TGCGCCAGCAGCTCAACTACAGGGCCCACCTACGAGCAGTACTTC.